This TCR beta chain was recorded in a study of blood T cell repertoires in COVID-19. Across the whole study: Acute and convalescent COVID-19 specimens originated in the United States, Italy and Spain. Sources were T cells, B-cell-depleted T cells, or PBMCs; the material itself was cDNA or gDNA.

Original handling: Quantification of nucleated cells was approximated via reference gene primer amplification. Produced via immunoSEQ multiplex PCR; TCRdb's table is partial and in-frame only. V and J calls and clone size come straight from that table; D and trimming were deduced from the DNA. This sample has approximately 82,000 clones, with roughly 91% found just once. Trimming removed 3 bases from V and 5 bases from J; junction bases left unmatched: 14. Germline loops: CDR1 SGHNT, CDR2 YYREEE (reference sequence). The CDR3 spans 17 residues. The chain uses TRBV5-4 and TRBJ2-5; 9 bases line up with TRBD1. The source of this sequence is a man aged 65 to 85 with active or convalescent COVID-19. The sample consisted of peripheral blood. The CDR3 sequence is CASSSPKGTGSAETQYF. In DNA, the CDR3 is TGTGCCAGCAGCTCCCCCAAGGGGACAGGGTCCGCCGAGACCCAGTACTTC.